These 17 T cell receptor beta chains were sequenced from one sample in a study of T cell repertoires in cytomegalovirus infection. TCRdb reanalysed the reads using MiXCR and keeps one entry per CDR3 protein. Altogether approximately 990,000 distinct CDR3 sequences are present, less than 35% being singletons, with the ten largest covering around 15%. These receptors' targets are unknown. Material: cultured CD8+ T cells from PBMCs, obtained from culture after CMV antigen stimulation. The origin of the receptors is a human donor in good health (CMV status not recorded). Some clones in this sample may be carry-over from other donors' samples.

There are many counts of this clonotype. This sequence joins TRBV6-1 and TRBJ2-1; D ambiguous. The CDR3 runs 17 residues. The germline gives CDR1 MNHNS, CDR2 SASEGT. Trimming left V 3 bases short and J 0 bases short, with 15 bases between. CDR3 DNA sequence: TGTGCCAGCAGTGATGGCTGGACGATATTCTCCTACAATGAGCAGTTCTTC. This sequence encodes CASSDGWTIFSYNEQFF.

The chain joins TRBV4-1 to TRBJ2-5, with D possibly matching TRBD1 (6 bases). Germline V gives CDR1 MGHRA, CDR2 YSYEKL. V lost 2 bases and J lost 2, with 12 bases in between. The CDR3 spans 15 residues. The CDR3 bases are TGCGCCAGCAGCCAACAACAGGGTATTCAAGAGACCCAGTACTTC. Translated, it gives CASSQQQGIQETQYF.

This clonotype was seen more than once but under ten times. The chain uses TRBV20-1 and TRBJ2-3; D is ambiguous. Germline lookup yields CDR1 DFQATT and CDR2 SNEGSKA (reference sequence). This CDR3 has 13 amino acids. The V and J ends lost 0 bases and 4 bases respectively, with 8 bases between them. Here the CDR3 DNA reads TGCAGTGCTAGAGAATGGAGTTCAGATACGCAGTATTTT. Its protein product is CSAREWSSDTQYF.

This clonotype turned up a few times. The rearrangement links TRBV12-3 or TRBV12-4 to TRBJ2-7; TRBD1 matches at 9 bases. V was pared by 3 bases and J by 2 bases, with 5 bases of the junction left unmatched. CDR3 length equals 15 residues. The CDR3: CASSLGGQGTYEQYV. The CDR3 region has the DNA TGTGCCAGCAGTTTGGGGGGACAGGGCACCTACGAGCAGTACGTC.

The rearrangement links TRBV4-1 to TRBJ1-5; D is unresolved. Germline lookup yields CDR1 MGHRA and CDR2 YSYEKL. There are 15 residues in the CDR3. V gave up 0 bases and J gave up 4 bases, with 10 bases separating them. The DNA of the CDR3 is TGCGCCAGCAGCCAAGAACCAGGAACGAATCAGCCCCAGCATTTT. Protein product: CASSQEPGTNQPQHF.

This clonotype was found a few times. The rearrangement uses TRBV9 and TRBJ2-7; TRBD2 matches 10 bases. Germline CDR1 SGDLS, CDR2 YYNGEE. The V gene end was trimmed by 1 base and the J gene end by 5 bases; junction bases not matched to a gene: 6. The CDR3 is 15 residues long. The CDR3 sequence is CASSVKSGGANEQYV. The CDR3 DNA reads TGTGCCAGCAGCGTAAAGAGCGGGGGGGCTAACGAGCAGTACGTC.

The genes are TRBV19 and TRBJ1-5; D ambiguous. The germline V gene has CDR1 LNHDA and CDR2 SQIVND (reference sequence). V was pared by 5 bases and J by 3 bases, with 8 bases between. The CDR3 loop spans 13 amino acids. CDR3 coding DNA: TGTGCCAGTAGTTTGACATTCAATCAGCCCCAGCATTTT. Encoded protein: CASSLTFNQPQHF.

This rearrangement joins TRBV7-8 to TRBJ2-5; D may be TRBD1 or TRBD2 (7 bases each). Germline assignment: CDR1 SGHVS and CDR2 FQNEAQ. V was trimmed by 9 bases and J by 1 base, leaving 15 bases between them. The CDR3 totals 14 residues. The CDR3 protein is CASLGGTAQETQYF. CDR3 sequence (DNA): TGTGCCAGTCTGGGGGGGACAGCCCAAGAGACCCAGTACTTC.

This clonotype was recorded a few times. The genes are TRBV27 and TRBJ2-7; D remains unclear. V was shortened by 3 bases and J by 4 bases, with 16 bases between the two germline ends. Looked up from germline, CDR1 is MNHEY and CDR2 is SMNVEV (reference sequence). The length of the CDR3 is 15 residues. The CDR3 DNA reads TGTGCCAGCAGTTTGCTTTTAAACGGGCCGTACGAGCAGTACTTC. Amino acid sequence: CASSLLLNGPYEQYF.

This chain links TRBV7-6 with TRBJ1-4, with 10 nucleotides matching TRBD1. The V segment lost 5 bases and the J segment 7 bases; nucleotides outside the gene matches: 10. Germline V gene sequence: CDR1 SGHVS, CDR2 FNYEAQ. The CDR3 is 16 residues long. The DNA for the CDR3 is TGTGCCAGCAGCCGACCCAGGACAGGGGGAAGTGAAAAACTGTTTTTT. Translated: CASSRPRTGGSEKLFF.

This clonotype was observed a few times. The V and J genes are TRBV29-1 and TRBJ2-5, with no clear D. The CDR3 has 11 residues. Trimming removed 3 bases from V and 4 bases from J, with 6 bases in between. CDR1 is SQVTM and CDR2 is ANQGSEA in the germline V gene. In DNA, the CDR3 is TGCAGCGTTGAGGTCGGAGAGACCCAGTACTTC. This sequence encodes CSVEVGETQYF.

The chain joins TRBV6-6 to TRBJ2-3; D ambiguous. CDR1 is MNHNY, CDR2 SVGAGI, per germline (reference sequence). There are 18 residues in the CDR3. The germline V and J ends were trimmed by 2 bases and 2 bases, with 20 bases remaining between them. The CDR3 coding sequence is TGTGCCAGCAGTTACCCCTCACACGCTAACGACCTCACAGATACGCAGTATTTT. Encoded protein: CASSYPSHANDLTDTQYF.

This clonotype came up many times. V usage is TRBV7-9 and J usage is TRBJ2-1; no clear D. Germline assignment: CDR1 SEHNR and CDR2 FQNEAQ (reference sequence). Trimming cost V 6 bases and J 8 bases, with 17 bases left between them. The CDR3 has 14 residues. As DNA, the CDR3 is TGTGCCAGCAGACCGACCGAGAAGCGAGATGAGCAGTTCTTC. It translates to CASRPTEKRDEQFF.

V gene TRBV5-4 combines with J gene TRBJ1-1, with 8 bases matching TRBD1. This CDR3 contains 15 residues. V gave up 4 bases and J gave up 4 bases; unmatched junction bases: 9. Germline lookup yields CDR1 SGHNT and CDR2 YYREEE (reference sequence). The CDR3 DNA is TGTGCCAGCAGCGGGACAGGCCTGGATGGCACTGAAGCTTTCTTT. This translates into CASSGTGLDGTEAFF.

In its sample, this clonotype was seen many times. J is TRBJ2-7 and V is TRBV28, with D hard to call. Deletions cut 6 bases from V and 0 bases from J, with 18 bases between. Germline V CDR1 and CDR2: MDHEN, SYDVKM. This CDR3 contains 16 residues. The CDR3 bases are TGTGCCAGCAGCGCAAGATCAGTTTTGAGCTCCTACGAGCAGTACGTC. Protein product: CASSARSVLSSYEQYV.

The genes are TRBV7-9 and TRBJ1-6; 9 bases are shared with TRBD1. V shed 0 bases, J shed 0 bases, and the junction held 6 bases outside the gene matches. The CDR3 has 19 residues. The V gene's germline CDR1 is SEHNR and CDR2 FQNEAQ (reference sequence). DNA of the CDR3: TGTGCCAGCAGCTTAGCTACGGGACAGGGAAGCTCCTATAATTCACCCCTCCACTTT. This encodes CASSLATGQGSSYNSPLHF.

This rearrangement joins TRBV6-5 to TRBJ1-2, with D possibly being TRBD1 (5 bases). V was cut by 2 bases and J by 5 bases, with 18 bases left in between. The germline V gene encodes CDR1 MNHEY and CDR2 SVGAGI. CDR3 size: 16 residues. CDR3 residues: CASSYTTGGDWYGYTF. For the CDR3, the DNA is TGTGCCAGCAGTTACACGACCGGAGGGGACTGGTATGGCTACACCTTC.